The 10 T cell receptor beta chains below were found in one sample sequenced in a study of blood T cell repertoires in COVID-19. Here immunoSEQ multiplex PCR was the method, and the copy in TCRdb shows in-frame clones only, minus some. The sample lists 200,000 to 300,000 clones; approximately 88% were seen once. The sample consisted of PBMCs or T cells enriched from blood (not recorded which). All receptors derive from a woman aged 40 to 50 with acute COVID-19.

The CDR3 is CASSPGGGGDTQYF. CDR3 in DNA: TGCGCCAGCAGCCCCGGAGGGGGCGGAGATACGCAGTATTTT. The V call is TRBV5-1, the J call TRBJ2-3; weak D call: TRBD1 (7 bases). Germline V gene data show CDR1 as SGHRS and CDR2 as YFSETQ. The V and J ends lost 4 bases and 5 bases respectively, with 14 bases between them. The CDR3 has 14 residues.

The CDR3 coding sequence is TGTGCCATTAAGCGGACGGAGAACTATGGCTACACCTTC. Encoded protein: CAIKRTENYGYTF. This chain joins TRBV10-3 and TRBJ1-2, with D hard to call. The ends were cut back, 9 bases at V and 2 bases at J, with 13 bases in the middle. This CDR3 contains 13 residues. CDR1 and CDR2 (germline): ENHRY, SYGVKD.

This clone was detected only a few times. This rearrangement joins TRBV4-1 to TRBJ2-7; TRBD2 matches at 10 bases. V dropped 1 base and J dropped 4; count of bases not matched to a gene: 7. CDR3 size: 16 residues. Germline CDR1 is MGHRA and CDR2 is YSYEKL. For the CDR3, the DNA is TGCGCCAGCAGCCAAGTCGGACTAGCGGAGATTTACGAGCAGTACGTC. It translates to CASSQVGLAEIYEQYV.

The rearrangement links TRBV9 to TRBJ2-2; 9 bases match TRBD2. The CDR3 has 20 amino acids. With 3 bases clipped from V and 4 bases from J, the junction kept 19 bases outside the gene matches. The germline V gene has CDR1 SGDLS and CDR2 YYNGEE. CDR3 DNA sequence: TGTGCCAGCAGCGGGGGGCCCCACGCGGGGGGGCCCGGGGGCACCGGGGAGCTGTTTTTT. Residues: CASSGGPHAGGPGGTGELFF. Full variable domain (missing parts from reference TRBV9 and TRBJ2-2): DSGVTQTPKHLITATGQRVTLRCSPRSGDLSVYWYQQSLDQGLQFLIQYYNGEERAKGNILERFSAQQFPDLHSELNLSSLELGDSALYFCASSGGPHAGGPGGTGELFFGEGSRLTVL.

The V and J genes are TRBV7-9 and TRBJ1-2; no reliable D call. Germline CDR1 reads SEHNR; CDR2 reads FQNEAQ (reference sequence). This CDR3 spans 13 amino acids. The germline V and J ends were trimmed by 2 bases and 8 bases, with 12 bases remaining between them. In nucleotides, the CDR3 is TGTGCCAGCAGCTTATTGAGGGCGCGGGGCTACACCTTC. Translation: CASSLLRARGYTF.

CDR3 in DNA: TGTGCTAGTGGCACTGACAGAAATCAGCCCCAGCATTTT. Encoded protein: CASGTDRNQPQHF. The rearrangement links TRBV12-5 to TRBJ1-5; TRBD1 might be the D (5 bases). V lost 6 bases and J lost 4, with 10 bases in between. CDR3 length: 13 amino acids. Germline V gene sequence: CDR1 LGHNT, CDR2 FRNRAP.

This rearrangement joins TRBV11-2 to TRBJ2-2, with TRBD1 as a possible D gene (6 bases). Trimming removed 3 bases at V and 2 bases at J, with 10 bases between. CDR3 length: 15 residues. Germline loops: CDR1 SGHAT, CDR2 FQNNGV. This CDR3 reads CASSFSGHNTGELFF. The DNA of the CDR3 is TGTGCCAGCAGCTTCTCGGGACACAACACCGGGGAGCTGTTTTTT.

The V call is TRBV6-5, the J call TRBJ2-1; D may be TRBD1 (6 bases). Germline V gene lookup returns CDR1 MNHEY and CDR2 SVGAGI. V was clipped by 2 bases and J by 0 bases, with 8 bases between them. This CDR3 spans 15 amino acids. In DNA form, the CDR3 reads TGTGCCAGCAGTTACGGGGGCCCCTCCTACAATGAGCAGTTCTTC. Translated, it gives CASSYGGPSYNEQFF.

The CDR3 reads CASSRRQVNTEAFF. The CDR3 region has the DNA TGTGCCAGCAGCAGAAGACAGGTGAACACTGAAGCTTTCTTT. V gene TRBV7-2 combines with J gene TRBJ1-1; a possible D gene is TRBD1 (6 bases). V dropped 5 bases and J dropped 0 bases, with 10 bases sitting between them. Germline V CDR1 and CDR2: SGHTA, FQGNSA. The CDR3 spans 14 residues. Drawing the rest from reference TRBV7-2 and TRBJ1-1, the complete variable domain is GAGVSQSPSNKVTEKGKDVELRCDPISGHTALYWYRQSLGQGLEFLIYFQGNSAPDKSGLPSDRFSAERTGGSVSTLTIQRTQQEDSAVYLCASSRRQVNTEAFFGQGTRLTVV.

The chain couples TRBV6-6 to TRBJ2-7, with 11 bases matching TRBD2. J lost 2 bases, V lost 6 bases, and 3 bases had no gene match. From germline, CDR1 is MNHNY and CDR2 SVGAGI (reference sequence). The CDR3 extends over 14 amino acids. CDR3 in amino acids: CASSRSGGAYEQYF. CDR3 nucleotide sequence: TGTGCCAGCAGCCGTAGCGGGGGGGCCTACGAGCAGTACTTC.